What follows are 27 T cell receptor beta chains derived from one specimen sequenced in a study of T cell responses to AZD1222 COVID-19 vaccine. TCRdb keeps only in-frame clones here, not all; method: immunoSEQ multiplex PCR. The profile shows approximately 120,000 clones, roughly 89% of them singletons. The sequencing used peripheral blood, collected on day 0 of MenACWY control vaccination. These TCRs come from an adult in good health.

The chain carries TRBV7-2 and TRBJ2-3, with D unresolved. This CDR3 comprises 13 residues. Germline V gives CDR1 SGHTA, CDR2 FQGNSA. Trimming took off 5 bases at V and 1 base at J, with 7 bases between the two ends. The CDR3 nucleotides are TGTGCCAGCAGCCCTTTCCGCACAGATACGCAGTATTTT. Amino acid sequence: CASSPFRTDTQYF. Supplemented by reference TRBV7-2 and TRBJ2-3, the full variable domain reads GAGVSQSPSNKVTEKGKDVELRCDPISGHTALYWYRQSLGQGLEFLIYFQGNSAPDKSGLPSDRFSAERTGGSVSTLTIQRTQQEDSAVYLCASSPFRTDTQYFGPGTRLTVL.

The chain couples TRBV9 to TRBJ1-2; D possibly corresponds to TRBD1 (5 bases). With 4 bases removed from V and 0 bases from J, the gap between germline ends came to 13 bases. The CDR3 covers 15 residues. Looked up from germline, CDR1 is SGDLS and CDR2 is YYNGEE. CDR3 bases: TGTGCCAGCAGCTTAGGGACGGTATCTAACTATGGCTACACCTTC. Protein product: CASSLGTVSNYGYTF.

The chain carries TRBV11-3 and TRBJ2-7; TRBD2 aligns across 8 bases. This CDR3 comprises 14 residues. V was pared by 6 bases and J by 1 base, with 5 bases of the junction left unmatched. CDR1 is SGHNT and CDR2 is YENEEA in the germline V gene. Here the CDR3 reads CASRDSGTSYEQYF. The CDR3 nucleotides read TGTGCCAGCAGGGATAGCGGGACGTCCTACGAGCAGTACTTC. Variable domain in full (rest from reference TRBV11-3 and TRBJ2-7): EAGVVQSPRYKIIEKKQPVAFWCNPISGHNTLYWYLQNLGQGPELLIRYENEEAVDDSQLPKDRFSAERLKGVDSTLKIQPAELGDSAVYLCASRDSGTSYEQYFGPGTRLTVT.

V usage is TRBV6-6 and J usage is TRBJ1-5, with D maybe TRBD1 (6 bases). V shed 5 bases and J shed 2 bases, with 13 bases lying between them. CDR3 size: 15 residues. Germline V gene lookup returns CDR1 MNHNY and CDR2 SVGAGI (reference sequence). CDR3 nucleotides: TGTGCCAGCAGTCAACTACAGGGTGGCAATCAGCCCCAGCATTTT. It is translated as CASSQLQGGNQPQHF.

The chain has TRBV27 and TRBJ2-7; D gene unclear. The V gene's germline CDR1 is MNHEY and CDR2 SMNVEV (reference sequence). This CDR3 is 13 amino acids long. V was shortened by 5 bases and J by 1 base, with 9 bases between the two germline ends. The chain's CDR3 is CASSLTPSYEQYF. The CDR3 DNA follows: TGTGCCAGCAGTCTGACACCATCCTACGAGCAGTACTTC.

The chain carries TRBV30 and TRBJ1-4; TRBD1 aligns across 8 bases. Germline V CDR1 and CDR2: GTSNPN, SVGIG (reference sequence). The CDR3 is 14 amino acids. After removal of 0 bases from V and 6 bases from J, the junction contained 3 bases not matched to a gene. CDR3 sequence reads: CAWSVRRGHEKLFF. DNA for the CDR3: TGTGCCTGGAGTGTCCGCAGGGGGCATGAAAAACTGTTTTTT.

The CDR3 DNA sequence: TGCAGTGCTGATAGATTCTACGAGCAGTACTTC. It is translated as CSADRFYEQYF. The chain employs TRBV20-1 and TRBJ2-7, with no clear D. This CDR3 contains 11 residues. V dropped 5 bases and J dropped 3 bases, with 8 bases sitting between them. Germline V lookup: CDR1 DFQATT, CDR2 SNEGSKA (reference sequence).

V gene TRBV12-5 combines with J gene TRBJ2-2; TRBD2 aligns across 8 bases. Germline V lookup: CDR1 LGHNT, CDR2 FRNRAP. The CDR3 contains 15 residues. The V segment lost 6 bases and the J segment 6 bases; nucleotides outside the gene matches: 9. CDR3 in amino acids: CASGPGLGSPGELFF. In DNA form, the CDR3 reads TGTGCTAGTGGACCGGGACTAGGGTCCCCCGGGGAGCTGTTTTTT.

The V call is TRBV5-4, the J call TRBJ2-3; 12 bases align to TRBD2. The CDR3 sequence is 17 residues long. V lost 3 bases to trimming and J lost 0 bases; unmatched junction nucleotides: 5. Germline loops: CDR1 SGHNT, CDR2 YYREEE (reference sequence). CDR3 nucleotide sequence: TGTGCCAGCAGCTCGGGACTAGCGGGCCCTAGCACAGATACGCAGTATTTT. It encodes CASSSGLAGPSTDTQYF.

The genes are TRBV29-1 and TRBJ1-5; 9 bases are shared with TRBD1. The V gene's germline CDR1 is SQVTM and CDR2 ANQGSEA. V shed 7 bases and J 8 bases; nucleotides not matched to a gene: 9. The length of the CDR3 is 13 residues. CDR3 DNA: TGCAGCGCTGGTGGTGGACAGGGGAAGCCCCAGCATTTT. It is translated as CSAGGGQGKPQHF. Full variable domain (outside the CDR3, taken from reference TRBV29-1 and TRBJ1-5): SAVISQKPSRDICQRGTSLTIQCQVDSQVTMMFWYRQQPGQSLTLIATANQGSEATYESGFVIDKFPISRPNLTFSTLTVSNMSPEDSSIYLCSAGGGQGKPQHFGDGTRLSIL.

The J gene is TRBJ2-5, the V gene TRBV28, with 10 positions matching TRBD2. With 5 bases clipped from V and 2 bases from J, the junction kept 14 bases outside the gene matches. CDR3 length equals 18 residues. CDR1 and CDR2 from the germline V gene are MDHEN and SYDVKM. The CDR3, as DNA: TGTGCCAGCAGTCCGACCTTGGGACTAGCGATGACACAAGAGACCCAGTACTTC. The encoded protein is CASSPTLGLAMTQETQYF.

The chain joins TRBV9 to TRBJ2-7, with D maybe TRBD1 (6 bases). Trimming removed 0 bases at V and 2 bases at J, with 12 bases between. CDR1 SGDLS and CDR2 YYNGEE come from the germline V gene. The CDR3 covers 15 residues. The CDR3 DNA reads as TGTGCCAGCAGCGTAGGAATAGGGGGTGCCTACGAGCAGTACTTC. This gives the protein CASSVGIGGAYEQYF.

This chain joins TRBV18 and TRBJ2-7; 10 nucleotides line up with TRBD2. Germline V gene data show CDR1 as KGHSH and CDR2 as LQKENI. The length of the CDR3 is 16 residues. The ends lost 2 bases at V and 0 bases at J; junction bases unmatched: 4. The CDR3 nucleotides are TGTGCCAGCTCACCAGACGGGACTAGCGCCTCCTACGAGCAGTACTTC. Amino acid sequence: CASSPDGTSASYEQYF.

The rearrangement links TRBV13 to TRBJ2-7, with D possibly matching TRBD2 (5 bases). The CDR3 runs to 16 residues. The V gene lost 1 base and the J gene lost 0 bases, with 13 bases spanning the gap. The germline V gene has CDR1 PRHDT and CDR2 FYEKMQ (reference sequence). The CDR3 DNA sequence: TGTGCCAGCAGCTTAGACTCGGACCGGGGCTCCTACGAGCAGTACTTC. This sequence encodes CASSLDSDRGSYEQYF. Full variable domain (remainder filled in from reference TRBV13 and TRBJ2-7): AAGVIQSPRHLIKEKRETATLKCYPIPRHDTVYWYQQGPGQDPQFLISFYEKMQSDKGSIPDRFSAQQFSDYHSELNMSSLELGDSALYFCASSLDSDRGSYEQYFGPGTRLTVT.

The V call is TRBV7-9, the J call TRBJ2-1, with D tentatively TRBD2 (6 bases). This CDR3 comprises 13 residues. The V end lost 2 bases, the J end lost 7 bases, and 9 bases lay between the germline ends. From germline, CDR1 is SEHNR and CDR2 FQNEAQ (reference sequence). The CDR3 sequence: CASSLFLANEQFF. The CDR3, as DNA: TGTGCCAGCAGCTTATTCCTAGCGAATGAGCAGTTCTTC.

The CDR3 region is CATAGQLNEKLFF. The CDR3 region has the DNA TGTGCCACCGCGGGACAGTTAAATGAAAAACTGTTTTTT. The chain recombines TRBV6-5 with TRBJ1-4; 7 positions agree with TRBD1. Unmatched junction bases numbered 7, after V lost 10 bases and J lost 5 bases. Per the germline V gene, CDR1 is MNHEY and CDR2 is SVGAGI. This CDR3 has 13 amino acids.

This chain joins TRBV5-5 and TRBJ2-1; 9 nucleotides align to TRBD2. Germline loops: CDR1 SGHKS, CDR2 YYEKEE (reference sequence). This CDR3 is built from 16 residues. Unmatched junction bases numbered 9, after V lost 0 bases and J lost 8 bases. In DNA form, the CDR3 reads TGTGCCAGCAGCTTGGGATATAGCGGGAGAGGCTATGAGCAGTTCTTC. It translates to CASSLGYSGRGYEQFF.

This clone was detected only a few times. This chain joins TRBV4-1 and TRBJ2-4; D is possibly TRBD1 or TRBD2 (5 bases each). V was trimmed by 8 bases and J by 0 bases, leaving 11 bases between them. In germline, CDR1 is MGHRA, CDR2 YSYEKL. The CDR3 sequence is 14 residues long. CDR3 nucleotides: TGCGCCAGCTCCACGGGGCTAGCCAAAAACATTCAGTACTTC. Its protein is CASSTGLAKNIQYF.

This clone was observed once. The chain carries TRBV6-4 and TRBJ1-1; D not certain. V was cut by 6 bases and J by 4 bases, with 15 bases left in between. CDR3 length: 14 residues. Germline values: CDR1 MRHNA, CDR2 SNTAGT. The CDR3 loop reads CASRDTDKGTEAFF. The DNA of the CDR3 is TGTGCCAGCAGAGATACAGATAAGGGCACTGAAGCTTTCTTT.

The rearrangement links TRBV5-1 to TRBJ2-7; D is possibly TRBD1 or TRBD2 (5 bases each). CDR3 length equals 16 residues. With 3 bases removed from V and 3 bases from J, the gap between germline ends came to 19 bases. The germline V gene has CDR1 SGHRS and CDR2 YFSETQ. CDR3 sequence reads: CASSWGRGGPDYEQYF. The DNA of the CDR3 is TGCGCCAGCAGCTGGGGCCGGGGCGGTCCGGACTACGAGCAGTACTTC.

The chain combines TRBV9 with TRBJ2-7, with 7 bases aligning to TRBD2. The V gene's germline CDR1 is SGDLS and CDR2 YYNGEE. CDR3 size: 17 residues. The ends lost 0 bases at V and 7 bases at J; junction bases unmatched: 16. The CDR3 reads CASSVAAAGVVPEEQYF. In DNA, the CDR3 is TGTGCCAGCAGCGTAGCGGCCGCGGGAGTCGTGCCTGAGGAGCAGTACTTC.

This clone was detected once. V is TRBV4-3 and J is TRBJ1-2, with no clear D. This CDR3 contains 13 residues. V gave up 5 bases and J gave up 2 bases, with 9 bases separating them. Germline assignment: CDR1 LGHNA and CDR2 YSLEER. This CDR3 reads CASSMSENYGYTF. Here the CDR3 DNA reads TGCGCCAGCAGCATGAGCGAGAACTATGGCTACACCTTC.

The chain links TRBV12-3 or TRBV12-4 to TRBJ1-5; D may be TRBD1 (5 bases). The CDR3 has 13 residues. The V and J ends lost 3 bases and 5 bases respectively, with 8 bases between them. The CDR3 DNA is TGTGCCAGCAGTTTCGGCAGGGATCAGCCCCAGCATTTT. Its translation: CASSFGRDQPQHF.

This clone has just one count. The genes are TRBV5-1 and TRBJ2-1; 7 positions match TRBD1. This CDR3 region has 15 residues. Germline V CDR1 and CDR2: SGHRS, YFSETQ. Trimming cost V 4 bases and J 6 bases; bases outside gene matches: 10. CDR3 sequence (DNA): TGCGCCAGCAGCCCTGAAGGGGGCTGGGGCAATGAGCAGTTCTTC. Protein: CASSPEGGWGNEQFF.

The chain is built from TRBV24-1 and TRBJ2-2; the match to TRBD2 covers 14 bases. Trimming took 9 bases from V and 6 from J; bases not matched to a gene: 2. The CDR3 has 14 residues. The germline V gene encodes CDR1 KGHDR and CDR2 SFDVKD. CDR3 bases: TGTGCCACCGGGACTAGCGGGAGCTCCGGGGAGCTGTTTTTT. This translates into CATGTSGSSGELFF.

The chain recombines TRBV9 with TRBJ2-1, with D tentatively TRBD1 or TRBD2 (6 bases each). The ends were cut back, 0 bases at V and 0 bases at J, with 13 bases in the middle. CDR3 size: 17 residues. Germline V lookup: CDR1 SGDLS, CDR2 YYNGEE. CDR3 sequence reads: CASSVGWGDNSYNEQFF. The CDR3 coding sequence is TGTGCCAGCAGCGTAGGGTGGGGGGACAACTCCTACAATGAGCAGTTCTTC. The complete variable domain, with remaining parts taken from reference TRBV9 and TRBJ2-1, reads DSGVTQTPKHLITATGQRVTLRCSPRSGDLSVYWYQQSLDQGLQFLIQYYNGEERAKGNILERFSAQQFPDLHSELNLSSLELGDSALYFCASSVGWGDNSYNEQFFGPGTRLTVL.

The CDR3 sequence is CARSGPSRNTEAFF. The CDR3 coding sequence is TGTGCCAGATCAGGGCCATCAAGGAACACTGAAGCTTTCTTT. The chain combines TRBV2 with TRBJ1-1, with D tentatively TRBD1 (5 bases). This CDR3 is 14 amino acids long. V was clipped by 9 bases and J by 1 base, with 15 bases between them. Germline V lookup: CDR1 SNHLY, CDR2 FYNNEI.